This TCR beta chain was recorded in a study of cytomegalovirus exposure and HLA in healthy donors. Study-wide results and caveats: Reports credit the classifier with highly specific, highly sensitive diagnosis of cytomegalovirus status. Whilst most TCR sequences proved rare, a subset of public TCRs occurred across many donors. Within the 120 or so validation repertoires, first-cohort TCR clusters tended to co-occur, according to a later analysis.

On this clone itself: The antigen is unknown.

The donors were part of the validation cohort, which consisted of over a hundred subjects and was separate from the first cohort of hundreds of subjects. Some clones are missing from TCRdb's copy, which holds only in-frame ones; the method was immunoSEQ multiplex PCR. The repertoire holds around 400,000 clones, with about nine tenths as singletons. V dropped 4 bases and J dropped 4 bases, with 14 bases sitting between them. In germline, CDR1 is SGDLS, CDR2 YYNGEE. CDR3 length equals 14 residues. This chain links TRBV9 with TRBJ1-2; perhaps TRBD1 as D (5 bases). The sequence was obtained from a woman between 18 and 29 years old in good health and CMV-seronegative. The sequenced material came from PBMCs. The CDR3 DNA follows: TGTGCCAGCAGCCCGCAGGGAGGCCGCTATGGCTACACCTTC. Its protein product is CASSPQGGRYGYTF. The whole variable domain, remainder taken from reference TRBV9 and TRBJ1-2, is DSGVTQTPKHLITATGQRVTLRCSPRSGDLSVYWYQQSLDQGLQFLIQYYNGEERAKGNILERFSAQQFPDLHSELNLSSLELGDSALYFCASSPQGGRYGYTFGSGTRLTVV.